This TCR beta chain derives from a study of T cell changes during pregnancy in multiple sclerosis. The table came from immunoSEQ multiplex PCR; TCRdb's copy has only in-frame clones and leaves some out. Of approximately 66,000 clones listed, about 91% were seen once; the top ten hold about 5.8%. With 3 bases removed from V and 3 bases from J, the gap between germline ends came to 20 bases. Germline CDR1 GTSNPN, CDR2 SVGIG (reference sequence). The CDR3 is 16 residues long. This clonotype originated in a female donor with multiple sclerosis, enrolled in a pregnancy study. This chain uses TRBV30 with TRBJ1-1; no clear D. The material sequenced was CD8+ T cells from peripheral blood mononuclear cells, taken before pregnancy. The CDR3 loop is CAWSLRLVLGDTEAFF. CDR3 sequence (DNA): TGTGCCTGGAGCCTCCGGCTGGTATTAGGAGACACTGAAGCTTTCTTT.